What follows describes a single T cell receptor (beta chain). Antigen: not known. J gave up 3 bases and V 5 bases, and 11 bases lay outside the gene matches. The germline gives CDR1 LGHDT, CDR2 YNNKEL (reference sequence). The CDR3 has 17 residues. The data originate from a study of vaccination effects on CD4 cells after COVID-19. About the study: As their vaccination, participants received two doses of either BNT162b2 or mRNA-1273. A couple of convalescent patients gave samples 16 days and one week before vaccination.

Pools of viral peptides were used by the ViraFEST assay to expand antigen-specific CD4+ T cells ahead of sequencing. Once cultured for more than nine days, the cells underwent separation to obtain CD4+ T cells. This person's SARS-CoV-2 infection, confirmed by PCR, occurred between March and December 2020. A few million PBMC were seeded per well and grown in the presence of 10 IU/ml IL-2 and 8.5 to 10 ug/ml peptides. Whole-study results and caveats: Clones of infection and vaccine origin contracted markedly late after vaccination.

Some clones are missing from TCRdb's copy, which holds only in-frame ones; the method was immunoSEQ multiplex PCR. The table has 30,000 to 45,000 clones, 55% to 75% seen once. This sequence was found in a human donor who had a prior SARS-CoV-2 infection. The sequences come from CD4+ T cells from PBMCs cultured with HCoV-NL63 spike peptides, collected before COVID-19 vaccination. This chain uses TRBV3-1 (or the pseudogene TRBV3-2) with TRBJ1-2; 11 bases are a match to TRBD1. This CDR3 reads CASSGRLGTGGDYGYTF. The CDR3 bases are TGTGCCAGCAGCGGGAGGCTCGGGACAGGGGGAGACTATGGCTACACCTTC.